The present TCR beta chain was sequenced within a study of cytomegalovirus exposure and HLA in healthy donors. The study's findings and limits: Versus the approximately 700-donor mean, an Asian-associated ancestry cluster reportedly showed fewer N-insertions in a later analysis. In vitro, a few CMV-associated chains proved specific for CMV antigens. In a later analysis, HLA-C alleles had the fewest associated TCRs, DRB1 alleles the most.

Germline V gene data show CDR1 as MNHEY and CDR2 as SMNVEV (reference sequence). The CDR3 extends over 16 amino acids. V dropped 3 bases and J dropped 0 bases, with 9 bases sitting between them. In the PCR, 60 Vbeta and 13 Jbeta primers were used. Assay: immunoSEQ multiplex PCR; the TCRdb copy retains only in-frame clones and omits some. The table includes some 120,000 clones, 79% detected once. Regarding this clone: The antigen remains unidentified.

Donors in the study were healthy people who gave bone marrow. This chain uses TRBV27 with TRBJ1-6; D perhaps matches TRBD1 (6 bases). This TCR was sampled from a man aged 30-40 years in good health and CMV-seropositive. Sequencing was carried out using PBMCs. CDR3 DNA: TGTGCCAGCAGTTTTACAGGGAGCTCCTATAATTCACCCCTCCACTTT. Its protein product is CASSFTGSSYNSPLHF.